These T cell receptor beta chains were read from a single sample in a study of OX40 agonist ivuxolimab in advanced cancers. Measured with immunoSEQ multiplex PCR; TCRdb has only the in-frame clones, and not every one. The table records about 120,000 clones, over 75% of them present only once. This specimen was CD4+ or CD8+ T cells sorted from blood, taken in a trial of the OX40 agonist ivuxolimab. The receptor set was obtained from an adult with an advanced solid tumor such as melanoma, head and neck, liver or kidney cancer. The CDR3 runs from the conserved cysteine through the conserved F or W. Each record gives: CDR3 DNA, CDR3 protein, D gene, J gene, V gene, clone size, CDR3 length. The D gene is left open where the match is weak. Not all rows give a size; the values are once, few, many and, for expanded clones, a class.

CDR3nt: TGCAGCGGGATCCTAGCGGGGGGGCGAGATACGCAGTATTTT; CDR3aa: CSGILAGGRDTQYF; d_gene: TRBD2; j_gene: TRBJ2-3; v_gene: TRBV29-1; abundance: .; len: 14
CDR3nt: TGTGCCAGCAGTTTATGGAGGGGACAGCCGAGCTCCTACAATGAGCAGTTCTTC; CDR3aa: CASSLWRGQPSSYNEQFF; d_gene: TRBD1; j_gene: TRBJ2-1; v_gene: TRBV28; abundance: .; len: 18
CDR3nt: TGTGCCAGCAGTTTAGGCGACAGGGAAGCTTTCTTT; CDR3aa: CASSLGDREAFF; d_gene: .; j_gene: TRBJ1-1; v_gene: TRBV28; abundance: .; len: 12
CDR3nt: TGTGCCATCTGGACGGGGGCAGCGACGAACACTGAAGCTTTCTTT; CDR3aa: CAIWTGAATNTEAFF; d_gene: .; j_gene: TRBJ1-1; v_gene: TRBV6-1; abundance: .; len: 15
CDR3nt: TGTGCCAGCAGCCACCCGGACTATTCACCCCTCCACTTT; CDR3aa: CASSHPDYSPLHF; d_gene: .; j_gene: TRBJ1-6; v_gene: TRBV11-2; abundance: few; len: 13
CDR3nt: TGTGCCAGCAGTTACTCGAGCCCCGACCAGCATTTT; CDR3aa: CASSYSSPDQHF; d_gene: .; j_gene: TRBJ1-5; v_gene: TRBV6-5; abundance: .; len: 12
CDR3nt: TGTGCCAGCAGCTTCCGACTAGCGGGGGGCTCCATTGATACGCAGTATTTT; CDR3aa: CASSFRLAGGSIDTQYF; d_gene: TRBD2; j_gene: TRBJ2-3; v_gene: TRBV7-2; abundance: .; len: 17
CDR3nt: TGTGCCAGTAGCGGAGTCCATTCTGGGGCCAACGTCCTGACTTTC; CDR3aa: CASSGVHSGANVLTF; d_gene: .; j_gene: TRBJ2-6; v_gene: TRBV19; abundance: once; len: 15
CDR3nt: TGTGCCAGCAGTTTATCTCGACTATTATACCAGCCCCAGCATTTT; CDR3aa: CASSLSRLLYQPQHF; d_gene: .; j_gene: TRBJ1-5; v_gene: TRBV28; abundance: .; len: 15
CDR3nt: TGTGCCAGTAGTATAGCTGCGGGGAATCAGCCCCAGCATTTT; CDR3aa: CASSIAAGNQPQHF; d_gene: .; j_gene: TRBJ1-5; v_gene: TRBV19; abundance: .; len: 14
CDR3nt: TGTGCCAGCAATGACAGAAACACTGAAGCTTTCTTT; CDR3aa: CASNDRNTEAFF; d_gene: .; j_gene: TRBJ1-1; v_gene: TRBV27; abundance: once; len: 12
CDR3nt: TGTGCCAGCAGCTTGGGGGGTGCTGGGGGGACCGAGCAGTACTTC; CDR3aa: CASSLGGAGGTEQYF; d_gene: .; j_gene: TRBJ2-7; v_gene: TRBV5-4; abundance: .; len: 15
CDR3nt: TGTGCCAGCAGCTTAGTTGTCGGGGGACAGGGGTACATTCAGTACTTC; CDR3aa: CASSLVVGGQGYIQYF; d_gene: TRBD1; j_gene: TRBJ2-4; v_gene: TRBV11-3; abundance: .; len: 16
CDR3nt: TGTGCCAGCAGCAGGAGGCAAGGGGGGGTCTCCTACGAGCAGTACTTC; CDR3aa: CASSRRQGGVSYEQYF; d_gene: .; j_gene: TRBJ2-7; v_gene: TRBV21-1; abundance: .; len: 16
CDR3nt: TGTGCCAGCAGCTTAGCCCAAGCCGGGGAGCTGTTTTTT; CDR3aa: CASSLAQAGELFF; d_gene: .; j_gene: TRBJ2-2; v_gene: TRBV11-2; abundance: .; len: 13
CDR3nt: TGTGCCAGCAGCGTAGAGATAGGGTCGACAGATACGCAGTATTTT; CDR3aa: CASSVEIGSTDTQYF; d_gene: .; j_gene: TRBJ2-3; v_gene: TRBV9; abundance: .; len: 15
CDR3nt: TGTGCCAGCAGTCCCTCCTGGACAGCCAACTATGGCTACACCTTC; CDR3aa: CASSPSWTANYGYTF; d_gene: .; j_gene: TRBJ1-2; v_gene: TRBV28; abundance: .; len: 15
CDR3nt: TGTGCCAGCAGCTTAGGGACAGGCGCCTATGGCTACACCTTC; CDR3aa: CASSLGTGAYGYTF; d_gene: TRBD1; j_gene: TRBJ1-2; v_gene: TRBV7-9; abundance: .; len: 14
CDR3nt: TGTGCCAGCAGCTTAGCCCGAATCGGCTATGGCTACACCTTC; CDR3aa: CASSLARIGYGYTF; d_gene: .; j_gene: TRBJ1-2; v_gene: TRBV11-2; abundance: .; len: 14
CDR3nt: TGTGCCAGCAGCGTAGTTCCGACAGGGCTATGGAGTGAGCAGTTCTTC; CDR3aa: CASSVVPTGLWSEQFF; d_gene: TRBD1; j_gene: TRBJ2-1; v_gene: TRBV9; abundance: .; len: 16
CDR3nt: TGTGCCAGCAGCCAACACCAGAGGGGATGGGTGAACACTGAAGCTTTCTTT; CDR3aa: CASSQHQRGWVNTEAFF; d_gene: .; j_gene: TRBJ1-1; v_gene: TRBV7-6; abundance: .; len: 17
CDR3nt: TGTGCCAGCATCAGAACGGGAGGAGGCACTGAAGCTTTCTTT; CDR3aa: CASIRTGGGTEAFF; d_gene: .; j_gene: TRBJ1-1; v_gene: TRBV25-1; abundance: .; len: 14
CDR3nt: TGTGCCAGCAGCCGGGGACAGGGTGAGGGCTACACCTTC; CDR3aa: CASSRGQGEGYTF; d_gene: TRBD1; j_gene: TRBJ1-2; v_gene: TRBV11-3; abundance: once; len: 13
CDR3nt: TGTGCCAGCAGTAGCGGGGACCGGATCTACGAGCAGTACTTC; CDR3aa: CASSSGDRIYEQYF; d_gene: TRBD2; j_gene: TRBJ2-7; v_gene: TRBV6-5; abundance: .; len: 14
CDR3nt: TGTGCCAGCAGTATCCCGGGGGGGATGAACACTGAAGCTTTCTTT; CDR3aa: CASSIPGGMNTEAFF; d_gene: .; j_gene: TRBJ1-1; v_gene: TRBV28; abundance: .; len: 15
CDR3nt: TGCGCCAGCAGCCACGAGGGCCGAAACTATGGCTACACCTTC; CDR3aa: CASSHEGRNYGYTF; d_gene: .; j_gene: TRBJ1-2; v_gene: TRBV4-1; abundance: .; len: 14
CDR3nt: TGTGCCACCAGCAGCCTTGGGACAGAAGAGCAGTACTTC; CDR3aa: CATSSLGTEEQYF; d_gene: TRBD1; j_gene: TRBJ2-7; v_gene: TRBV15; abundance: .; len: 13
CDR3nt: TGTGCCAGCAGTGCGGGACTACCAAACACCGGGGAGCTGTTTTTT; CDR3aa: CASSAGLPNTGELFF; d_gene: TRBD2; j_gene: TRBJ2-2; v_gene: TRBV27; abundance: .; len: 15
CDR3nt: TGTGCCAGCAGCTTAGCCCTCGAGACCCAGTACTTC; CDR3aa: CASSLALETQYF; d_gene: .; j_gene: TRBJ2-5; v_gene: TRBV7-2; abundance: .; len: 12
CDR3nt: TGTGCCAGCAGTTGGGGACCTTATGGCTACACCTTC; CDR3aa: CASSWGPYGYTF; d_gene: .; j_gene: TRBJ1-2; v_gene: TRBV6-5; abundance: .; len: 12
CDR3nt: TGTGCCAGCAGCTTACATCGGGGGGCGCAGGCGGAGACCCAGTACTTC; CDR3aa: CASSLHRGAQAETQYF; d_gene: .; j_gene: TRBJ2-5; v_gene: TRBV11-1; abundance: .; len: 16
CDR3nt: TGTGCCACCAGCAGAGATCTCGGGACACCGAACACCGGGGAGCTGTTTTTT; CDR3aa: CATSRDLGTPNTGELFF; d_gene: .; j_gene: TRBJ2-2; v_gene: TRBV15; abundance: .; len: 17
CDR3nt: TGCAGCCTGAGGGTGAAACGGCAGTACTTC; CDR3aa: CSLRVKRQYF; d_gene: .; j_gene: TRBJ2-7; v_gene: TRBV29-1; abundance: .; len: 10
CDR3nt: TGTGCCAGCAGCTTACTCGAACAGCAGGCTTACAATGAGCAGTTCTTC; CDR3aa: CASSLLEQQAYNEQFF; d_gene: .; j_gene: TRBJ2-1; v_gene: TRBV7-8; abundance: .; len: 16
CDR3nt: TGCGCCAGCAGCTTGGGCCCGGGAAGGATGAACACTGAAGCTTTCTTT; CDR3aa: CASSLGPGRMNTEAFF; d_gene: .; j_gene: TRBJ1-1; v_gene: TRBV5-1; abundance: .; len: 16
CDR3nt: TGTGCCAGTAGTGAGGGGATCGGGCAGCCCCAGCATTTT; CDR3aa: CASSEGIGQPQHF; d_gene: .; j_gene: TRBJ1-5; v_gene: TRBV19; abundance: few; len: 13
CDR3nt: TGTGCCAGCAGTTTATCGCCCGGGGGCACAGATACGCAGTATTTT; CDR3aa: CASSLSPGGTDTQYF; d_gene: .; j_gene: TRBJ2-3; v_gene: TRBV27; abundance: .; len: 15
CDR3nt: TGTGCCAGCAGCTCCCCCGGACAGGGCTGGAACATTCAGTACTTC; CDR3aa: CASSSPGQGWNIQYF; d_gene: TRBD1; j_gene: TRBJ2-4; v_gene: TRBV7-9; abundance: .; len: 15
CDR3nt: TGCGCCAGCAGCCAAGGGACAGGGGGTTCCTACGAGCAGTACTTC; CDR3aa: CASSQGTGGSYEQYF; d_gene: TRBD1; j_gene: TRBJ2-7; v_gene: TRBV4-3; abundance: .; len: 15
CDR3nt: TGTGCCAGCAGTTTAAAGGTAGCAAGTGAGCAGTTCTTC; CDR3aa: CASSLKVASEQFF; d_gene: .; j_gene: TRBJ2-1; v_gene: TRBV28; abundance: .; len: 13
CDR3nt: TGTGCCAGCAGTGGACAGGGGATGCAGCCCCAGCATTTT; CDR3aa: CASSGQGMQPQHF; d_gene: TRBD1; j_gene: TRBJ1-5; v_gene: TRBV2; abundance: .; len: 13
CDR3nt: TGTGCCAGCAGCCCGAGGGCCCGACGGGATGGCTACACCTTC; CDR3aa: CASSPRARRDGYTF; d_gene: .; j_gene: TRBJ1-2; v_gene: TRBV7-2; abundance: .; len: 14
CDR3nt: TGTGCCATCAGTGAGGACAGGAGCAATCAGCCCCAGCATTTT; CDR3aa: CAISEDRSNQPQHF; d_gene: .; j_gene: TRBJ1-5; v_gene: TRBV10-3; abundance: .; len: 14
CDR3nt: TGTGCCTGGAGTACCCGTATGGAGACCCAGTACTTC; CDR3aa: CAWSTRMETQYF; d_gene: .; j_gene: TRBJ2-5; v_gene: TRBV30; abundance: .; len: 12
CDR3nt: TGTGCCTGGAGTGTTAGGGGCACCACTGAAGCTTTCTTT; CDR3aa: CAWSVRGTTEAFF; d_gene: .; j_gene: TRBJ1-1; v_gene: TRBV30; abundance: few; len: 13
CDR3nt: TGTGCCAGCAGTTACGGAGGGACTGCACGGCAGCATTTT; CDR3aa: CASSYGGTARQHF; d_gene: .; j_gene: TRBJ1-5; v_gene: TRBV28; abundance: .; len: 13
CDR3nt: TGTGCCAGTACCGACTCCAGGGCTCGGGTTTCACCCCTCCACTTT; CDR3aa: CASTDSRARVSPLHF; d_gene: .; j_gene: TRBJ1-6; v_gene: TRBV19; abundance: .; len: 15
CDR3nt: TGTGCCAGCAGCTCCCCGACAGGGCACGAGCAGTACTTC; CDR3aa: CASSSPTGHEQYF; d_gene: TRBD1; j_gene: TRBJ2-7; v_gene: TRBV6-1; abundance: once; len: 13
CDR3nt: TGTGCCAGTAGAGGTCGGGGCCTATACACAGATACGCAGTATTTT; CDR3aa: CASRGRGLYTDTQYF; d_gene: .; j_gene: TRBJ2-3; v_gene: TRBV19; abundance: .; len: 15